Shown below are 17 T cell receptor beta chains from a single sample sequenced in a study of T cell repertoires in cytomegalovirus infection. TCRdb passed the reads through MiXCR, listing each CDR3 protein once. Of approximately 990,000 distinct CDR3 sequences in the sample, around 30% were seen once. These TCRs' antigens remain unknown. Sequencing used cultured CD8+ T cells from PBMCs, obtained from culture after CMV antigen stimulation. The receptors stem from a human donor in good health (CMV status not recorded). Some clones in this sample may be carry-over from other donors' samples.

This clonotype is a singleton in its sample. V is TRBV7-3 and J is TRBJ1-4; possibly TRBD1 for D (5 bases). This CDR3 region has 14 residues. V lost 5 bases and J 8 bases, leaving 15 bases between the germline ends. The germline CDR1 and CDR2 sequences are SGHTA and FQGTGA. CDR3 residues: CASSPGTLMEKLFF. The CDR3 DNA reads TGTGCCAGCAGCCCAGGGACCCTCATGGAAAAACTGTTTTTT. The whole variable domain, remainder taken from reference TRBV7-3 and TRBJ1-4, is GAGVSQTPSNKVTEKGKYVELRCDPISGHTALYWYRQSLGQGPEFLIYFQGTGAADDSGLPNDRFFAVRPEGSVSTLKIQRTERGDSAVYLCASSPGTLMEKLFFGSGTQLSVL.

This clonotype occurred many times. The chain joins TRBV7-9 to TRBJ2-1; 12 bases are a match to TRBD1. CDR3 length: 15 residues. Germline V gene sequence: CDR1 SEHNR, CDR2 FQNEAQ (reference sequence). Germline trimming cut 4 bases from V and 8 bases from J; bases unmatched to any gene: 6. The CDR3 sequence is CASSYRDRGRHEQFF. DNA of the CDR3: TGTGCCAGCAGCTACCGGGACAGGGGGCGCCATGAGCAGTTCTTC. The full variable domain, with the rest looked up from reference TRBV7-9 and TRBJ2-1, is DTGVSQNPRHKITKRGQNVTFRCDPISEHNRLYWYRQTLGQGPEFLTYFQNEAQLEKSRLLSDRFSAERPKGSFSTLEIQRTEQGDSAMYLCASSYRDRGRHEQFFGPGTRLTVL.

This clonotype was observed once. This sequence joins TRBV7-6 and TRBJ1-4; TRBD1 matches 9 bases. From germline, CDR1 is SGHVS and CDR2 FNYEAQ. This CDR3 region has 15 residues. Germline trimming cut 3 bases from V and 7 bases from J; bases unmatched to any gene: 6. Written as DNA, the CDR3 is TGTGCCAGCAGCTTCCCGGGACAGGGCTTTGAAAAACTGTTTTTT. Protein sequence: CASSFPGQGFEKLFF.

As for this clonotype: A single base separates this from a much larger clone, so it may be a read error. Without the conserved terminal phenylalanine or tryptophan, this CDR3 likely stems from a read error. The gene calls are TRBV27 and TRBJ1-1; 8 bases are a match to TRBD1. The CDR3 contains 15 residues. With 5 bases clipped from V and 1 base from J, the junction kept 6 bases outside the gene matches. Germline loops: CDR1 MNHEY, CDR2 SMNVEV (reference sequence). CDR3 nucleotide sequence: TGTGCCAGCAGTCCCATAGGGACAGGGAACACTGAAGCTTTCATT. Its protein product is CASSPIGTGNTEAFI.

This clonotype turned up a few times. This chain joins TRBV19 and TRBJ2-5; tentative D call: TRBD1 (5 bases). The germline V gene has CDR1 LNHDA and CDR2 SQIVND (reference sequence). The CDR3 extends over 15 amino acids. V lost 5 bases, J lost 0 bases, and 13 bases lay in between. The CDR3 bases are TGTGCCAGTAGTGCCTCAGGGATATACCAAGAGACCCAGTACTTC. It encodes CASSASGIYQETQYF.

This clonotype has just one count. This chain links TRBV6-1 with TRBJ2-3; D unresolved. V was cut by 4 bases and J by 10 bases, with 6 bases left in between. The CDR3 loop spans 10 amino acids. Per the germline V gene, CDR1 is MNHNS and CDR2 is SASEGT. The CDR3 sequence is CASSGMAQYF. CDR3 DNA sequence: TGTGCCAGCAGTGGGATGGCGCAGTATTTT.

The rearrangement joins TRBV27 to TRBJ1-2, with D hard to call. Trimming removed 6 bases at V and 7 bases at J, with 12 bases between. Germline lookup yields CDR1 MNHEY and CDR2 SMNVEV (reference sequence). The CDR3 has 12 residues. As DNA, the CDR3 is TGTGCCAGCAGCCCCCGCGGGGTTGGCTACACCTTC. Encoded protein: CASSPRGVGYTF.

J is TRBJ1-2 and V is TRBV12-3 or TRBV12-4; D unclear. This CDR3 comprises 15 residues. The V end was cut by 3 bases, the J end by 4 bases, with 15 bases between. This CDR3 is CASSFIPAGTYGYTF. Here the CDR3 DNA reads TGTGCCAGCAGTTTTATCCCTGCGGGCACCTATGGCTACACCTTC.

This clonotype was counted only a few times. The V gene is TRBV7-8, the J gene TRBJ1-4, with D hard to call. The CDR3 totals 18 residues. Trimming pared 5 bases from V and 3 bases from J, leaving 22 bases between. Germline V CDR1 and CDR2: SGHVS, FQNEAQ. The DNA of the CDR3 is TGTGCCAGCAGCACCGAGCAACGGACCCTCCCACCTAATGAAAAACTGTTTTTT. Its translation: CASSTEQRTLPPNEKLFF.

The rearrangement links TRBV5-1 to TRBJ1-2; D unresolved. Per germline, CDR1 SGHRS and CDR2 YFSETQ. This CDR3 is 11 amino acids long. V lost 1 base, J lost 11 bases, and 9 bases lay in between. The CDR3 nucleotides are TGCGCCAGCAGCTTGAGGGATTCATACACCTTC. Its protein is CASSLRDSYTF.

This chain joins TRBV28 and TRBJ2-3, with 10 bases lining up with TRBD1. The V gene's germline CDR1 is MDHEN and CDR2 SYDVKM. J lost 3 bases, V lost 10 bases, and 4 bases had no gene match. This CDR3 has 13 amino acids. CDR3 region: CATRDRGTDTQYF. For the CDR3, the DNA is TGTGCCACCCGGGACAGGGGTACAGATACGCAGTATTTT. Based on the CDR3 plus reference TRBV28 and TRBJ2-3, the full variable domain is DVKVTQSSRYLVKRTGEKVFLECVQDMDHENMFWYRQDPGLGLRLIYFSYDVKMKEKGDIPEGYSVSREKKERFSLILESASTNQTSMYLCATRDRGTDTQYFGPGTRLTVL.

The sample holds a few counts of this clonotype. The chain is built from TRBV19 and TRBJ2-1, with no clear D. There are 16 residues in the CDR3. Germline V gives CDR1 LNHDA, CDR2 SQIVND (reference sequence). Between the trimmed V and J ends, which lost 0 bases and 0 bases, there was a span of 9 bases. The CDR3 bases are TGTGCCAGTAGTATAGACGTGAGAAGCTCCTACAATGAGCAGTTCTTC. This gives the protein CASSIDVRSSYNEQFF.

The V call is TRBV27, the J call TRBJ2-7, with TRBD1 as a possible D gene (6 bases). The V end was cut by 0 bases, the J end by 1 base, with 10 bases between. Looked up from germline, CDR1 is MNHEY and CDR2 is SMNVEV (reference sequence). This CDR3 region has 15 residues. The CDR3 here is CASSLSRTGSYEQYV. DNA of the CDR3: TGTGCCAGCAGTTTATCGCGAACAGGGTCCTACGAGCAGTACGTC.

A few counts support this clonotype. One end of the junction is discordant with germline, which a read error may explain. The chain couples TRBV7-9 to TRBJ2-1; 10 positions match TRBD2. Germline V gene sequence: CDR1 SEHNR, CDR2 FQNEAQ (reference sequence). The CDR3 sequence is 14 residues long. The chain's CDR3 is CASSRTSGYTEQFF. The CDR3 DNA is TGTGCCAGCAGCCGGACTAGCGGTTACACTGAGCAGTTCTTC.

The table lists this clonotype with a few counts. The chain joins TRBV7-2 to TRBJ2-2; D remains unclear. Germline loops: CDR1 SGHTA, CDR2 FQGNSA. CDR3 length equals 15 residues. Between the trimmed V and J ends, which lost 4 bases and 5 bases, there was a span of 14 bases. Here the CDR3 reads CASSYAPLGTGELFF. Written as DNA, the CDR3 is TGTGCCAGCAGCTATGCCCCTTTGGGTACCGGGGAGCTGTTTTTT.

This clonotype was observed a handful of times. The chain links TRBV11-2 to TRBJ1-6, with 9 positions matching TRBD1. Losses at the gene ends were 4 bases for V and 9 bases for J; bases not matched to a gene: 10. Germline V gene data show CDR1 as SGHAT and CDR2 as FQNNGV. CDR3 length: 16 residues. CDR3 DNA: TGTGCCAGCAGCTCGCGGAGGGACAGGGTTGGTTCACCCCTCCACTTT. It specifies CASSSRRDRVGSPLHF. The variable domain in full, completed from reference TRBV11-2 and TRBJ1-6, reads EAGVAQSPRYKIIEKRQSVAFWCNPISGHATLYWYQQILGQGPKLLIQFQNNGVVDDSQLPKDRFSAERLKGVDSTLKIQPAKLEDSAVYLCASSSRRDRVGSPLHFGNGTRLTVT.

This rearrangement joins TRBV6-6 to TRBJ1-1; a weak D match, TRBD1 (6 bases). The CDR3 runs 12 residues. The germline gives CDR1 MNHNY, CDR2 SVGAGI (reference sequence). The germline V and J ends were trimmed by 11 bases and 1 base, with 11 bases remaining between them. The CDR3 bases are TGTGCCGTCGGGGGGGCGAACACTGAAGCTTTCTTT. Residues: CAVGGANTEAFF.